What follows are 5 T cell receptor beta chains derived from one specimen sequenced in a study of T cell responses to AZD1222 COVID-19 vaccine. TCRdb's copy holds only in-frame clones and misses some; the assay was immunoSEQ multiplex PCR. In the table there are 150,000 to 200,000 clones, 85% to 90% of which are singletons. The sample consisted of peripheral blood, taken on day 0 of AZD1222 vaccination. The receptors here all came from an adult in good health.

V is TRBV6-2 or TRBV6-3 and J is TRBJ2-1; D is undetermined. Trimming took 4 bases from V and 0 from J, leaving 13 bases between them. Per germline, CDR1 MNHEY and CDR2 SVGEGT. This CDR3 is 16 amino acids long. CDR3: CASSSQDASSYNEQFF. CDR3 in DNA: TGTGCCAGCAGTTCTCAAGATGCAAGCTCCTACAATGAGCAGTTCTTC.

The chain employs TRBV28 and TRBJ1-4; TRBD1 matches 7 bases. Unmatched junction bases numbered 5, after V lost 4 bases and J lost 3 bases. The germline gives CDR1 MDHEN, CDR2 SYDVKM. This CDR3 comprises 15 residues. CDR3 sequence (DNA): TGTGCCAGCAGTTCGACAGGGTTTGCTAATGAAAAACTGTTTTTT. Translated, it gives CASSSTGFANEKLFF.

The chain joins TRBV6-1 to TRBJ1-1, with 8 nucleotides matching TRBD1. V was clipped by 0 bases and J by 6 bases; unmatched bases: 12. Germline CDR1 is MNHNS and CDR2 is SASEGT. The CDR3 runs 17 residues. The CDR3 DNA is TGTGCCAGCAGTGAAGCATTGGGACAGGTCCTTCTGCCTGAAGCTTTCTTT. It encodes CASSEALGQVLLPEAFF.

The genes are TRBV5-4 and TRBJ2-1; no clear D. The V and J ends lost 4 bases and 6 bases respectively, with 11 bases between them. Germline V lookup: CDR1 SGHNT, CDR2 YYREEE (reference sequence). This CDR3 has 13 amino acids. The CDR3 DNA reads TGTGCCAGCAGCCATGCTACAATCAATGAGCAGTTCTTC. Translated, it gives CASSHATINEQFF. The variable domain in full, completed from reference TRBV5-4 and TRBJ2-1, reads ETGVTQSPTHLIKTRGQQVTLRCSSQSGHNTVSWYQQALGQGPQFIFQYYREEENGRGNFPPRFSGLQFPNYSSELNVNALELDDSALYLCASSHATINEQFFGPGTRLTVL.

Only a few counts were recorded for this clone. The chain employs TRBV3-1 (or the pseudogene TRBV3-2) and TRBJ2-3; maybe TRBD2 (5 bases). The ends were cut back, 4 bases at V and 4 bases at J, with 12 bases in the middle. This CDR3 is 14 amino acids long. Germline loops: CDR1 LGHDT, CDR2 YNNKEL (reference sequence). The CDR3 region is CASSRPGFPDTQYF. The CDR3 coding sequence is TGTGCCAGCAGCCGCCCGGGATTTCCAGATACGCAGTATTTT.